The T cell receptor (beta chain) under discussion was sequenced for a study of brain T cells in children with intractable seizures. Germline V gives CDR1 KGHDR, CDR2 SFDVKD. Trimming removed 7 bases from V and 6 bases from J; junction bases left unmatched: 5. The CDR3 length is 14 residues. Assay used: immunoSEQ multiplex PCR; TCRdb lists only in-frame clones, some missing. In the table there are approximately 44,000 clones, more than 80% of which are singletons. The sequence was obtained from a girl aged 2-10 years with tuberous sclerosis and intractable seizures. This chain uses TRBV24-1 with TRBJ2-1, with TRBD1 matching over 10 bases. The sequences come from peripheral blood, collected at surgery. The CDR3 DNA follows: TGTGCCACCAGGGGACAGGGGAAGAGCAATGAGCAGTTCTTC. Its translation: CATRGQGKSNEQFF.